This T cell receptor beta chain was recorded in a study of blood T cell repertoires in COVID-19. Study details: There were acute and convalescent COVID-19 samples, and they came from the United States, Italy and Spain. PBMCs, B-cell-depleted T cells, or T cells were the source of the cDNA or gDNA that made up the material.

In germline, CDR1 is MGHDK, CDR2 SYGVNS. The CDR3 is 16 residues long. After removal of 6 bases from V and 3 bases from J, the junction contained 7 bases not matched to a gene. TCRdb keeps only in-frame clones here, not all; method: immunoSEQ multiplex PCR. The profile shows roughly 430,000 clones, around nine tenths of them singletons. Participants were aged about 18 to 100 years from approximately 24 US areas. J is TRBJ2-2 and V is TRBV25-1; 10 bases match TRBD2. This receptor was identified in a woman under 30 who had been exposed to COVID-19. The sequenced sample consisted of PBMCs or T cells enriched from blood (not recorded which). The CDR3 loop reads CASSAGGLAYTGELFF. CDR3 bases: TGTGCCAGCAGCGCAGGGGGACTAGCGTACACCGGGGAGCTGTTTTTT.